This TCR beta chain was obtained from a study of shared clonotypes between healthy human individuals. Study-level information: CD4 naive cells filled three plates per donor, CD4 memory three, CD8 naive two and CD8 memory one. Findings and limits, study-wide: Estimated richness was generally greater in naive than memory subsets.

Method: immunoSEQ multiplex PCR; TCRdb's copy keeps in-frame clones and lacks some. The sample holds about 580,000 clones, roughly 98% seen once. On this clone: Antigen unknown.

The naive CD8 fraction comprised CD45RO-negative cells positively selected for CCR7 and excluded terminally differentiated effector memory CD45RA+ cells. This TCR was recovered from a man aged 25 to 45 in good health. Sequenced material: naive CD8+ T cells sorted from blood.

In nucleotides, the CDR3 is TGTGCCAGCAGCCCCGGGACTAGCGGGATAACGGGTGAGCAGTTCTTC. Its translation: CASSPGTSGITGEQFF. The gene calls are TRBV11-1 and TRBJ2-1; 13 bases are shared with TRBD2. Germline assignment: CDR1 SGHAT and CDR2 FQDESV (reference sequence). The CDR3 runs 16 residues. The J segment lost 9 bases and the V segment lost 5 bases, leaving 10 bases of the junction unmatched.